These 12 T cell receptor beta chains originate from one sample sequenced in a study of regulatory T cells in long-lasting Graves disease. Sample time point: newly diagnosed GD, antithyroid drugs for less than 3 months. RNA extracted from PBMCs served as the sequencing template. Library construction for TCR beta used iRepertoire HTBI primers and Arm-PCR of CDR3 regions. A single record per CDR3 protein comes from TCRdb applying MiXCR to the multiplex PCR reads. Of around 250,000 distinct CDR3 sequences in the sample, around 20% are singletons; the top ten hold roughly 14%. Sequences were derived from peripheral blood mononuclear cells (PBMCs), sampled at new diagnosis, from a patient treated with antithyroid drugs. Receptors originate from a female donor with Graves disease.

Points on this clonotype: Possible read error: a much larger clone is one base away. The rearrangement uses TRBV6-5 and TRBJ1-4; 10 bases are shared with TRBD1. This CDR3 spans 16 amino acids. Germline assignment: CDR1 MNHEY and CDR2 SVGAGI. CDR3: CTSSYQQDRGNEKLFF. For the CDR3, the DNA is TGTACCAGCAGTTACCAGCAGGACAGGGGGAATGAAAAACTGTTTTTT.

This clonotype was observed many times. This chain uses TRBV19 with TRBJ2-7; TRBD2 aligns across 11 bases. The germline V gene encodes CDR1 LNHDA and CDR2 SQIVND (reference sequence). V was clipped by 9 bases and J by 2 bases; unmatched bases: 3. The CDR3 extends over 13 amino acids. In nucleotides, the CDR3 is TGTGCCAGCCGTAGCGGGGGGGCCTACGAGCAGTACTTC. Translation: CASRSGGAYEQYF.

This clonotype was picked up many times. V is TRBV7-6 and J is TRBJ1-1; no definite D call. The germline V and J ends were trimmed by 4 bases and 1 base, with 10 bases remaining between them. Germline V lookup: CDR1 SGHVS, CDR2 FNYEAQ. This CDR3 is 14 amino acids long. CDR3 nucleotides: TGTGCCAGCAGCTCCCCCGGGTCGAACACTGAAGCTTTCTTT. Protein sequence: CASSSPGSNTEAFF.

This clonotype appeared many times. The chain joins TRBV12-3 or TRBV12-4 to TRBJ2-7, with 7 bases aligning to TRBD1. V lost 3 bases, J lost 0 bases, and 8 bases stayed unmatched. The CDR3 spans 16 residues. The CDR3: CASSFGTGESSYEQYF. In DNA, the CDR3 is TGTGCCAGCAGTTTCGGAACAGGGGAGAGCTCCTACGAGCAGTACTTC.

This clonotype occurred many times. The chain uses TRBV5-6 and TRBJ2-5, with TRBD1 identical over 12 bases. This CDR3 contains 14 residues. The V gene's germline CDR1 is SGHDT and CDR2 YYEEEE. J was trimmed by 5 bases and V by 5 bases; bases with no gene match: 4. The CDR3 protein is CASRGTGGAETQYF. The CDR3 nucleotides read TGTGCCAGCAGAGGGACAGGGGGCGCGGAGACCCAGTACTTC.

This clonotype was observed many times. J is TRBJ1-1 and V is TRBV28; D uncertain. The CDR3 has 14 amino acids. Looked up from germline, CDR1 is MDHEN and CDR2 is SYDVKM. The germline V and J ends were trimmed by 2 bases and 4 bases, with 11 bases remaining between them. CDR3 nucleotides: TGTGCCAGCAGTTTAATTGAAAGGCCCACTGAAGCTTTCTTT. It is translated as CASSLIERPTEAFF.

Of note for this clonotype: One junction end does not reproduce the germline sequence, and a read error may be involved. The chain has TRBV6-7 and TRBJ1-5, with unresolved D. TRBV6-7 is filed as an ORF, its function uncertain. CDR3 length: 11 residues. The CDR3 bases are TGTGCCAGCAGGGCCCCCACGGCCAGTCTTTTT. Its translation is CASRAPTASLF.

This clonotype was counted ten times or more. The rearrangement uses TRBV20-1 and TRBJ2-3; 9 bases agree with TRBD2. The V and J ends lost 4 bases and 0 bases, in that order; junction bases with no gene match: 2. The CDR3 loop spans 14 amino acids. In germline, CDR1 is DFQATT, CDR2 SNEGSKA (reference sequence). The CDR3 region is CSAIAGASTDTQYF. Written as DNA, the CDR3 is TGCAGTGCTATAGCGGGGGCAAGCACAGATACGCAGTATTTT.

CDR3 in amino acids: CASSTGLAGGDQETQYF. The CDR3 DNA is TGTGCCAGTAGTACGGGACTAGCGGGGGGTGATCAAGAGACCCAGTACTTC. J is TRBJ2-5 and V is TRBV19, with TRBD2 matching over 15 bases. Germline values: CDR1 LNHDA, CDR2 SQIVND (reference sequence). CDR3 length: 17 residues. V lost 4 bases and J lost 2; bases outside the gene matches: 5.

The table lists this clonotype with many counts. The chain carries TRBV6-5 and TRBJ1-5; 9 bases are shared with TRBD1. Losses at the gene ends were 0 bases for V and 3 bases for J; bases not matched to a gene: 6. Germline CDR1 reads MNHEY; CDR2 reads SVGAGI. This CDR3 contains 17 residues. Here the CDR3 DNA reads TGTGCCAGCAGTTACTCGATCGGACAGGGGTACAATCAGCCCCAGCATTTT. Its translation is CASSYSIGQGYNQPQHF.

This clonotype showed up many times. The rearrangement joins TRBV7-2 to TRBJ1-6; the D is unclear. The CDR3 has 14 amino acids. V was trimmed by 5 bases and J by 10 bases, leaving 15 bases between them. Germline V gives CDR1 SGHTA, CDR2 FQGNSA. DNA of the CDR3: TGTGCCAGCAGCCTGGAGACCACTCGCTCACCCCTCCACTTT. Its translation is CASSLETTRSPLHF.

CDR3 in amino acids: CSARTSGGSDTQYF. The DNA for the CDR3 is TGCAGTGCTAGGACTAGCGGGGGGTCAGATACGCAGTATTTT. The V gene is TRBV20-1, the J gene TRBJ2-3, with 13 positions matching TRBD2. Trimming took 3 bases from V and 4 from J; bases not matched to a gene: 1. CDR3 length equals 14 residues. Germline-derived CDR1 and CDR2 are DFQATT and SNEGSKA (reference sequence).